These T cell receptor beta chains were read from a single sample in a study of blood T cell repertoires in COVID-19. Libraries were prepared by immunoSEQ multiplex PCR; TCRdb keeps only in-frame clonotypes and omits some of them. The sample includes some 200,000 clones, 92% of them seen just once. The sequencing input was peripheral blood. These receptors were collected from a man aged 30-40 years with acute or convalescent COVID-19. Both conserved end residues are part of each CDR3. The D gene is left open where the match is weak. The size field is filled for only some rows; it gives once, few, many or a size class.

j_gene,abundance,v_gene,d_gene,CDR3nt,CDR3aa
TRBJ1-2,once,TRBV27,.,TGTGCCAGCAGTTTTTCGGGCAGGGTGAGCTATGGCTACACCTTC,CASSFSGRVSYGYTF
TRBJ1-1,.,TRBV5-1,.,TGCGCCAGCAGCCCCTCGGTGGGTCGGGACACTGAAGCTTTCTTT,CASSPSVGRDTEAFF
TRBJ1-1,.,TRBV27,.,TGTGCCAGCAGTGGCAGGTTGAACACTGAAGCTTTCTTT,CASSGRLNTEAFF
TRBJ2-6,.,TRBV3-1/TRBV3-2,.,TGTGCCAGCAGCCCTCGTGGAGGTTCAGGCGTCACTGGGGCCAACGTCCTGACTTTC,CASSPRGGSGVTGANVLTF
TRBJ1-2,.,TRBV10-3,.,TGTGCCATCAGTGAGTCGCTAGGAGCTAACTATGGCTACACCTTC,CAISESLGANYGYTF
TRBJ2-2,.,TRBV18,.,TGTGCCAGCTCACCACCCATGACAGGGATCCAGGACTACATATCCGGGGAGCTGTTTTTT,CASSPPMTGIQDYISGELFF
TRBJ2-1,.,TRBV12-3/TRBV12-4,TRBD1,TGTGCCAGCAGTTTAGGACAGGGCAATGAGCAGTTCTTC,CASSLGQGNEQFF
TRBJ2-7,few,TRBV28,.,TGTGCCAGCAGTTCTCTAGTTAGCCGATCTCAGCAGTACTTC,CASSSLVSRSQQYF
TRBJ2-7,.,TRBV19,TRBD2,TGTGCCAGTAGTCAGGCGGGAGGCAAGGTCGAGCAGTACTTC,CASSQAGGKVEQYF
TRBJ2-5,.,TRBV19,.,TGTGCCAGTAGTTTGCGCGGGGGCTCCCAAGAGACCCAGTACTTC,CASSLRGGSQETQYF
TRBJ1-2,once,TRBV5-4,TRBD1,TGTGCCAGCAGCTTGCGGGACAGAGGAGGCTACACCTTC,CASSLRDRGGYTF
TRBJ2-3,.,TRBV9,TRBD1,TGTGCCAGCAGCGGCTCCGTCCGGGACAGGGGTTTCGATACGCAGTATTTT,CASSGSVRDRGFDTQYF
TRBJ2-3,.,TRBV18,.,TGTGCCAGCTCAAGACAGTTCACAGATACGCAGTATTTT,CASSRQFTDTQYF
TRBJ1-3,.,TRBV28,.,TGTGCCAGCAGTTCCAACAGGATACCAGGAAACACCATATATTTT,CASSSNRIPGNTIYF
TRBJ1-6,.,TRBV6-2/TRBV6-3,.,TGTGCCAGCAGTTACAGCTCAGGGGTCCAAGTTTCACCCCTCCACTTT,CASSYSSGVQVSPLHF
TRBJ1-6,.,TRBV30,TRBD1,TGTGCCTGGAGTCCTTCTCCGGGACAGCCTAATTCACCCCTCCACTTT,CAWSPSPGQPNSPLHF
TRBJ2-3,few,TRBV7-9,.,TGTGCCAGCAGCTTAAATTCGGGAGATACGCAGTATTTT,CASSLNSGDTQYF
TRBJ2-1,.,TRBV7-9,TRBD2,TGTGCCAGCAGCCTATCCCGGGGGGAGTTGTTCTTC,CASSLSRGELFF
TRBJ2-7,.,TRBV7-3,TRBD2,TGTGCCAGCAGCATTGGACTAGCAGCCTTGTACGAGCAGTACTTC,CASSIGLAALYEQYF
TRBJ2-1,.,TRBV5-5,TRBD2,TGTGCCAGCAGCCGCAGGGTACTAGCGGACTACAATGAGCAGTTCTTC,CASSRRVLADYNEQFF
TRBJ2-7,.,TRBV21-1,.,TGTGCCACACAGGGTTCTCAGCTCGAGCAGTACTTC,CATQGSQLEQYF
TRBJ1-2,.,TRBV2,.,TGTGCCAGCAGTGAAGCGCGGGGGGCCTATGGCTACACCTTC,CASSEARGAYGYTF
TRBJ1-3,.,TRBV10-2,TRBD1,TGCGCCAGCAGACCTTCAGACAGGGTATCTGGAAACACCATATATTTT,CASRPSDRVSGNTIYF
TRBJ1-1,.,TRBV9,.,TGTGCCAGCACTAGGATCATCGAGAACACTGAAGCTTTCTTT,CASTRIIENTEAFF
TRBJ1-5,.,TRBV28,.,TGTGCCACCGGAAGGAGGGATCAGCCCCAGCATTTT,CATGRRDQPQHF
TRBJ2-2,.,TRBV6-6,TRBD1,TGTGCCAGCAGTCTTCAACAGGGGGCCGCCGGGGAGCTGTTTTTT,CASSLQQGAAGELFF
TRBJ1-6,.,TRBV28,.,TGTGCCAGCAGTTTCTCTGGCAACATCCCCCTCCACTTT,CASSFSGNIPLHF
TRBJ1-1,.,TRBV5-4,.,TGTGCCAGCAGCTTCGGAGGACAGCGGAACACTGAAGCTTTCTTT,CASSFGGQRNTEAFF
TRBJ1-3,.,TRBV7-9,.,TGTGCCAGCAGCCCTGGAGGGACGCGCTCTGGAAACACCATATATTTT,CASSPGGTRSGNTIYF
TRBJ2-2,.,TRBV5-1,TRBD1,TGCGCCAGCAGCCCCCGACCTGGACAGGGGGCTGGCGGGAAGATCACCGGGGAGCTGTTTTTT,CASSPRPGQGAGGKITGELFF
TRBJ2-3,.,TRBV3-1/TRBV3-2,TRBD2,TGTGCCAGCAGCTCCCATAGCGGGGGGGCCTTAGATACGCAGTATTTT,CASSSHSGGALDTQYF
TRBJ1-5,.,TRBV4-1,TRBD1,TGCGCCAGCAGCCAAGAACGGAGGGCAGGGGGTCAGCCCCAGCATTTT,CASSQERRAGGQPQHF
TRBJ2-1,.,TRBV5-8,TRBD2,TGTGCCAGCAGCTTGGACGGGAGGGGCACCTACAATGAGCAGTTCTTC,CASSLDGRGTYNEQFF
TRBJ1-1,.,TRBV5-4,TRBD1,TGTGCCAGCAGCGACGGACAGGGGGCGAGCACTGAAGCTTTCTTT,CASSDGQGASTEAFF
TRBJ1-5,.,TRBV19,.,TGTGCCAGTAGTATGTTGGGCCAGCCCCAGCATTTT,CASSMLGQPQHF
TRBJ1-3,.,TRBV5-5,TRBD1,TGTGCCAGCAGCTTGGCTCAGGGGGCGGCCGGAAACACCATATATTTT,CASSLAQGAAGNTIYF
TRBJ2-5,.,TRBV29-1,.,TGCAGCGTGACAGTCGCAGAGACCCAGTACTTC,CSVTVAETQYF
TRBJ2-4,once,TRBV4-2,.,TGTGCCAGCAGTAAGGAGGGCGCCAGACAGAACATTCAGTACTTC,CASSKEGARQNIQYF
TRBJ2-1,.,TRBV29-1,TRBD1,TGCAGCATCCCCCGGACAGGGGGCGGCTCCTACAATGAGCAGTTCTTC,CSIPRTGGGSYNEQFF
TRBJ2-2,.,TRBV19,TRBD1,TGTGCCAGTAGTTACGTTTCGGGACAGCTGACCGGGGAGCTGTTTTTT,CASSYVSGQLTGELFF
TRBJ1-6,.,TRBV30,.,TGTGCCTGGAGTGTACAGCAGGGATCATCCCTCCACTTT,CAWSVQQGSSLHF